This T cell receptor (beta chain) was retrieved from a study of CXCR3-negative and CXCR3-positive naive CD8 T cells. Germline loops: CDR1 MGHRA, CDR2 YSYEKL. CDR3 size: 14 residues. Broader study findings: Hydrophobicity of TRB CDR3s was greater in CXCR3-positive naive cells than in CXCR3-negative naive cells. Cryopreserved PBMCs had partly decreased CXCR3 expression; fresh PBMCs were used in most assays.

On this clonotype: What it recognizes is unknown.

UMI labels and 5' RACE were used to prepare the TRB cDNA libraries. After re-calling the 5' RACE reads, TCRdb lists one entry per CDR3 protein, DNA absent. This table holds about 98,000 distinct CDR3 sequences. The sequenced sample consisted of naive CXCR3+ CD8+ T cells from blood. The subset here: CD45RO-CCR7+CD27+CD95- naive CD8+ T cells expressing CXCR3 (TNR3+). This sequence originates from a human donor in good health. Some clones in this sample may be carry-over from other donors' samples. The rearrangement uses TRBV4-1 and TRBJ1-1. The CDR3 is CASSHQDRGGEAFF.